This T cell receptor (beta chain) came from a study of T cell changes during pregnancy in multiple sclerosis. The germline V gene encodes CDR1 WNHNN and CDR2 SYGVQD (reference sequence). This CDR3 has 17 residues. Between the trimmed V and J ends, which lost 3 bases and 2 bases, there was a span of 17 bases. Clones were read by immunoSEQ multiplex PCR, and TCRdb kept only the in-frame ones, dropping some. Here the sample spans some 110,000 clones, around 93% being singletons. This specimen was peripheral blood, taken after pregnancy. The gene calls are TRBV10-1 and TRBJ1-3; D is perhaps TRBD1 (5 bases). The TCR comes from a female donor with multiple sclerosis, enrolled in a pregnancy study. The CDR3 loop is CASSDLPPGGTGNTIYF. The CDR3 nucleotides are TGCGCCAGCAGTGATCTCCCCCCTGGGGGGACTGGAAACACCATATATTTT.